This TCR beta chain emerged from a study of T-cell reconstitution after alpha-beta-depleted transplantation in children. Overall study results and limits: By about two months after transplant, alpha-beta T cells reportedly arose from several hundred graft clones that had expanded. Where some patients showed high TCRbeta diversity at day 60, it came from recipient T cells and thymic progenitors that had survived. By one year post-transplant, T-cell counts and diversity largely arose from T cells that were newly produced.

Unique molecular identifiers were incorporated when the TCRbeta library was constructed. TCRdb reprocessed the PCR reads with MiXCR, giving one entry per CDR3 protein. The table has 150,000 to 250,000 distinct CDR3 sequences, about 6% seen once. This clonotype came up many times. Antigen unknown. The specimen comprised PBMCs, sampled before TCRalphabeta/CD19-depleted stem cell transplant. This TCR derives from a girl less than two years old with combined immunodeficiency, due to receive a stem cell transplant.

This CDR3 reads CSARYHRAPYNEQFF. The CDR3 DNA reads TGCAGTGCTAGATACCACAGGGCCCCCTACAATGAGCAGTTCTTC. The chain recombines TRBV20-1 with TRBJ2-1; weak D call: TRBD1 (6 bases). This CDR3 has 15 residues. Germline assignment: CDR1 DFQATT and CDR2 SNEGSKA (reference sequence). V was cut by 2 bases and J by 2 bases, with 13 bases left in between.